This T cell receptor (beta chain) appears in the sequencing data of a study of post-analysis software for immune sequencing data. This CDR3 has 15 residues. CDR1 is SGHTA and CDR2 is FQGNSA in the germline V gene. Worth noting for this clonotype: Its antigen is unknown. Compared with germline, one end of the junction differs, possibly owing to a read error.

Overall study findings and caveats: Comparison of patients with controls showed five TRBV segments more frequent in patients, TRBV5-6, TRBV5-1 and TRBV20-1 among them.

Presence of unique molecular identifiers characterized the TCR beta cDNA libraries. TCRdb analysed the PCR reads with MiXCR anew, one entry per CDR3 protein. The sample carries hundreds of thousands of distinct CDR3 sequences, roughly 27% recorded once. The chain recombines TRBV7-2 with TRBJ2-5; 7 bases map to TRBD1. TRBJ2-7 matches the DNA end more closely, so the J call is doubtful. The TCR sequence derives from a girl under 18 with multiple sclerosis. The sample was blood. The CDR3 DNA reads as TGTGCCGGCAGCTTAGGGCAGACAGGGCTCTACGAGCAGTACTTC. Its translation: CAGSLGQTGLYEQYF.